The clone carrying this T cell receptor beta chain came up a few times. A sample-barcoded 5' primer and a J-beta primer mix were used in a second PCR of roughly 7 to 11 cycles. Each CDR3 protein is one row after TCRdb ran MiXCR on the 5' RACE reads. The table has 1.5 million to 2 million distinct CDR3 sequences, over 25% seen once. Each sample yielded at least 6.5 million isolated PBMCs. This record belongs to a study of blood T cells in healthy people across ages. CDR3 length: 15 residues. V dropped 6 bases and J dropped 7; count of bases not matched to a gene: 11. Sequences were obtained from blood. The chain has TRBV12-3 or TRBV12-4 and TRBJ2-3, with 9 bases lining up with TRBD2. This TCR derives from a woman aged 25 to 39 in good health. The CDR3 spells CASSPSGGILNTQYF. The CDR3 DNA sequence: TGTGCCAGCAGCCCGAGCGGGGGGATTTTGAATACGCAGTATTTT.